This is a list of T cell receptor beta chains from one sample in a study of cytomegalovirus exposure and HLA in healthy donors. Profiling relied on immunoSEQ multiplex PCR, and the TCRdb table lists in-frame clones only, not all of them. The table has 150,000 to 200,000 clones, about 88% seen once. Sequencing was done on a sample of PBMCs. Every receptor here comes from a young woman in good health and CMV-seronegative. CDR3s include the opening cysteine and the closing phenylalanine or tryptophan. A D gene is named only where the DNA matches it firmly. Expanded clones are given a class, and other clones once, few, many or no size at all.

cdr3_nt	cdr3_aa	d_call	clone_size	v_call	j_call
TGTGCCACCGTGGACAGGTACTATGGCTACACCTTC	CATVDRYYGYTF	TRBD1	once	TRBV19	TRBJ1-2
TGCGCCAGCAGCTTGACAGGGGAAGAGACCCAGTACTTC	CASSLTGEETQYF	TRBD1	once	TRBV5-1	TRBJ2-5
TGTGCCAGCAGCCAGGGGGACAGGGGGCCTGAAGCTTTCTTT	CASSQGDRGPEAFF	TRBD1	-	TRBV7-8	TRBJ1-1
TGCGCCAGCAGTCCCGAAATTCCGGGACAGGGGGTCGGAAACACCATATATTTT	CASSPEIPGQGVGNTIYF	TRBD1	once	TRBV5-1	TRBJ1-3
TGTGCCAGCGCCACAGGGCCGGGGCAGGGCTACACCTTC	CASATGPGQGYTF	-	many	TRBV2	TRBJ1-2
TGTGCCTGGGGCCCCCTCAGGGAATCACCCCTCCACTTT	CAWGPLRESPLHF	-	medium-sized	TRBV30	TRBJ1-6
TGTGCCAGCAGCAAACCTTTTACCACGACGGACTTTTACGAGCAGTACTTC	CASSKPFTTTDFYEQYF	-	-	TRBV7-8	TRBJ2-7
TGTGCCAGCGGAGAGCGGGACGGCTACCTTAACTATGGCTACACCTTC	CASGERDGYLNYGYTF	-	-	TRBV7-9	TRBJ1-2
TGTGCCAGCTCGACCCGGGACAGGGGCTCCTACGAGCAGTACTTC	CASSTRDRGSYEQYF	TRBD1	few	TRBV19	TRBJ2-7
TGTGCCACAAAGGAGGAGCTCTACAATGAGCAGTTCTTC	CATKEELYNEQFF	-	-	TRBV2	TRBJ2-1
TGTGCCAGCAGTGCATTGGCTAGCGGGGGCTTGTACCAAGAGACCCAGTACTTC	CASSALASGGLYQETQYF	TRBD2	-	TRBV27	TRBJ2-5
TGCGCCAGCAGCTTCGACCCATACAGGGACACAGATACGCAGTATTTT	CASSFDPYRDTDTQYF	-	-	TRBV5-1	TRBJ2-3
TGTGCCAGCAGCTTGGGGGCGATGCCCTACGAGCAGTACTTC	CASSLGAMPYEQYF	-	-	TRBV13	TRBJ2-7
TGTGCCAGCAGTTACGTGACTAGCACCGGGGAGCTGTTTTTT	CASSYVTSTGELFF	-	-	TRBV6-6	TRBJ2-2
TGTGCCAGCAGTTACTCAGGCAGGAAAGAGGAGACCCAGTACTTC	CASSYSGRKEETQYF	-	-	TRBV6-5	TRBJ2-5
TGTGCCATCAGTCCTCGACAGGACTATGGCTACACCTTC	CAISPRQDYGYTF	-	few	TRBV10-3	TRBJ1-2
TGTGCCAGCAGCCCAGCGGGAGGACCATACAATGAGCAGTTCTTC	CASSPAGGPYNEQFF	TRBD2	-	TRBV6-5	TRBJ2-1
TGCGCCAGCAGCTGGGGGACAGGCGGTGACAATGAGCAGTTCTTC	CASSWGTGGDNEQFF	TRBD1	-	TRBV5-1	TRBJ2-1
TGTGCCAGCAGTCCCCACGTGGGAGGGACCTCCTACGAGCAGTACTTC	CASSPHVGGTSYEQYF	TRBD2	-	TRBV9	TRBJ2-7
TGCGCCAGCAGTGAGTCGACCTTAGAGGTGAACACCGGGGAGCTGTTTTTT	CASSESTLEVNTGELFF	-	-	TRBV10-1	TRBJ2-2
TGCGCCAGCAGCCAGGAAAACCGGGGGACCGGGGAGCTGTTTTTT	CASSQENRGTGELFF	-	-	TRBV4-3	TRBJ2-2
TGTGCCAGCAGTGCCTCCACAGGGGTCGAGCAGTACTTC	CASSASTGVEQYF	TRBD1	few	TRBV27	TRBJ2-7
TGTGGGAAGGGTAGCGGTTCCTACGAGCAGTACTTC	CGKGSGSYEQYF	-	-	TRBV5-5	TRBJ2-7
TGTGCCAGCAGCCCCGGACAGATCTCGGACGAGCAGTACTTC	CASSPGQISDEQYF	-	-	TRBV11-1	TRBJ2-7
TGCGCCAGCAGCACATACGGGACAGGGATCTACGAGCAGTACTTC	CASSTYGTGIYEQYF	TRBD1	-	TRBV5-1	TRBJ2-7
TGTGCCAGTAGTAGGCCCGGAGAATTGGCCGGTGGCTACACCTTC	CASSRPGELAGGYTF	-	-	TRBV19	TRBJ1-2
TGTGCCAGCAGCTCGCCGGCGGGAGGACGGTACAATGAGCAGTTCTTC	CASSSPAGGRYNEQFF	TRBD2	-	TRBV5-4	TRBJ2-1
TGCGCCAGCAGCCAAGATGAGACCCGCGGTTCCTCCTATGGCTACACCTTC	CASSQDETRGSSYGYTF	-	-	TRBV4-3	TRBJ1-2
TGTGCCTGCAAACAGGGGGACCAGCCCCAGCATTTT	CACKQGDQPQHF	TRBD1	-	TRBV30	TRBJ1-5
TGTGCCAGTCTCGACAGGGCGTCCTACAATGAGCAGTTCTTC	CASLDRASYNEQFF	TRBD1	-	TRBV2	TRBJ2-1
TGTGCCAGCAGCTTAGTCCAGGGTAAATTAGATACGCAGTATTTT	CASSLVQGKLDTQYF	-	-	TRBV7-9	TRBJ2-3
TGTGCCAGCAGCTTGTTTCGGGAGAACGAGCAGTACTTC	CASSLFRENEQYF	-	-	TRBV5-4	TRBJ2-7
TGTGCCAGCAGCTCACGGACAGGGGGCCCTAGCACAGATACGCAGTATTTT	CASSSRTGGPSTDTQYF	TRBD1	-	TRBV27	TRBJ2-3
TGTGCCAGCGCCGGGACAGGGTCCTCTAAGCAGTACTTC	CASAGTGSSKQYF	TRBD1	-	TRBV6-4	TRBJ2-7
TGTGCCAGCAGCCCTCGGACACGGGCTAATGAAAAACTGTTTTTT	CASSPRTRANEKLFF	-	-	TRBV5-8	TRBJ1-4
TGTGCCAGCAGCTCTGCCCTGGGAGGCAATCAGCCCCAGCATTTT	CASSSALGGNQPQHF	-	-	TRBV7-9	TRBJ1-5
TGTGCCAGCAGCCCCCACGACAGACCTCATAGGGGCACCTTC	CASSPHDRPHRGTF	-	few	TRBV7-9	TRBJ1-2
TGTGCCAGCAGTCGAAAAAGGGGGTTTGGCTACACCTTC	CASSRKRGFGYTF	-	-	TRBV27	TRBJ1-2
TGTGCCAGCAGCGTAGATCAGAATCAGCCCCAGCATTTT	CASSVDQNQPQHF	-	-	TRBV9	TRBJ1-5
TGTGCCAGCAGCGCCGGGACAGGGGGAGACTATGGCTACACCTTC	CASSAGTGGDYGYTF	TRBD1	-	TRBV9	TRBJ1-2
TGTGCCAGCAGCCAAGATCTTGCGGGGGTCTACGAGCAGTACTTC	CASSQDLAGVYEQYF	TRBD2	-	TRBV14	TRBJ2-7
TGTGCTAGTGGATCCGATCAGGGTTACACTGAAGCTTTCTTT	CASGSDQGYTEAFF	-	-	TRBV12-5	TRBJ1-1
TGTGCCAGCTCACCGGTAACCCCGGCCTACGAGCAGTACTTC	CASSPVTPAYEQYF	-	-	TRBV18	TRBJ2-7
TGTGCCAGCAGCTTAAGGGGCAGTGATGGCTACACCTTC	CASSLRGSDGYTF	-	-	TRBV7-9	TRBJ1-2
TGTGCCAGCAGCGTTGGGCTTCTCGTTACTAGCTATGGCTACACCTTC	CASSVGLLVTSYGYTF	-	-	TRBV9	TRBJ1-2
TGTGCCAGCAGCGGCTCGGACAGGGCTCAGCAGTACTTC	CASSGSDRAQQYF	TRBD1	-	TRBV11-3	TRBJ2-7
TGTGCCAGCAGTCGTAACCGGGACAAGCTCTACAATGAGCAGTTCTTC	CASSRNRDKLYNEQFF	-	-	TRBV27	TRBJ2-1